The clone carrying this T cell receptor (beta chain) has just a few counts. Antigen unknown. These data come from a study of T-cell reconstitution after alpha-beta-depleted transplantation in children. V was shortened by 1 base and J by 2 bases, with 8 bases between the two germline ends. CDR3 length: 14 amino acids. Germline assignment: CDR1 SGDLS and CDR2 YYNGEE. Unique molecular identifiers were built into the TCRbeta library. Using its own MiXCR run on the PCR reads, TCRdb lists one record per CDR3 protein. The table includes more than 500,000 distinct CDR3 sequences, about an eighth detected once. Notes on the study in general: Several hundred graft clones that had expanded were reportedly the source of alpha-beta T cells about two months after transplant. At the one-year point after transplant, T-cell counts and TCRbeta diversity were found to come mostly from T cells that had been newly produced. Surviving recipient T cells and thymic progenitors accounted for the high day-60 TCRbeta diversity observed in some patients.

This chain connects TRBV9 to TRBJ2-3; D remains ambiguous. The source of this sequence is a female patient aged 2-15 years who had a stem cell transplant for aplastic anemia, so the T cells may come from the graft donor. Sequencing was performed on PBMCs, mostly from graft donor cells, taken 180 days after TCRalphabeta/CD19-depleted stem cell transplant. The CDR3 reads CASSVRGVTDTQYF. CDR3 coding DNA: TGTGCCAGCAGCGTACGAGGAGTCACAGATACGCAGTATTTT.